This TCR beta chain originates from a study of CD8+ T cells in alopecia areata. Study-wide context: Tofacitinib administration to treated patients was oral, at 5 to 10 mg twice daily. Severity was scored as percentage of affected scalp area in treated patients.

Treatment here: oral pan-JAK inhibitor, 5-10 mg twice daily. Study results and caveats: Alopecia totalis/universalis scalp especially showed more expanded CD8+ clones than normal scalp.

After isolation, RNA underwent reverse transcription to generate cDNA as the sequencing template. Sequenced by immunoSEQ multiplex PCR; TCRdb stores in-frame clones only, minus some. The repertoire holds 110,000 to 150,000 clones, with 45% to 60% as singletons. As to this clone: Its matching antigen is unknown.

The CDR3 contains 15 residues. V shed 1 base and J shed 2 bases, with 12 bases lying between them. The germline CDR1 and CDR2 sequences are MGHRA and YSYEKL. The origin of this receptor is a human donor with alopecia areata. Sequencing used CD8+ T cells sorted from blood, obtained at week 4, from a patient treated with tofacitinib. This chain connects TRBV4-1 to TRBJ2-7; D remains unclear. The CDR3 loop reads CASSQGPLPPYEQYF. The CDR3 DNA follows: TGCGCCAGCAGCCAAGGGCCCCTCCCCCCCTACGAGCAGTACTTC.